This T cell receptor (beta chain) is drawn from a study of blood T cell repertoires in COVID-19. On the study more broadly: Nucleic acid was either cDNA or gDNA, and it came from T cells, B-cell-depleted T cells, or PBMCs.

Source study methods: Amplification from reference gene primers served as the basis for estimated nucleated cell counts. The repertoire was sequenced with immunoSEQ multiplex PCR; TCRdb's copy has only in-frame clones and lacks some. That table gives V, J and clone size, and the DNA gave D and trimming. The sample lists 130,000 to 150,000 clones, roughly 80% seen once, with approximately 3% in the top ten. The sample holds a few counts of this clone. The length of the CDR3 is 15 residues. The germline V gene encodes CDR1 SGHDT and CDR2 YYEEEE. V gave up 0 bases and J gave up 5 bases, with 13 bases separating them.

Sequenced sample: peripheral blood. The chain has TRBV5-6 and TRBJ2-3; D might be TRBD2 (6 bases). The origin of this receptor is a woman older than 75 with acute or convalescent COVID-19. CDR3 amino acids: CASSLARGWGDTQYF. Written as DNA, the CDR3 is TGTGCCAGCAGCTTGGCGCGGGGCTGGGGAGATACGCAGTATTTT.